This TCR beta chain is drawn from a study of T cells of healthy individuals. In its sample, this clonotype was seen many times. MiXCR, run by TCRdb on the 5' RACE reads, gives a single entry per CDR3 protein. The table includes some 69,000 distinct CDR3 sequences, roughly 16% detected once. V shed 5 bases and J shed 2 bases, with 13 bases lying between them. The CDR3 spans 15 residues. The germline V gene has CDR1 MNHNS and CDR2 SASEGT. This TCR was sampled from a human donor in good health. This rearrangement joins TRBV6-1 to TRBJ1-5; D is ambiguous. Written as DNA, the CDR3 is TGTGCCAGCAGTTGGGCCCATGTCGGCAATCAGCCCCAGCATTTT. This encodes CASSWAHVGNQPQHF.